The subject of this entry is one T cell receptor beta chain. The CDR3 is 13 amino acids. CDR1 MRHNA and CDR2 SNTAGT come from the germline V gene. V dropped 11 bases and J dropped 7 bases, with 18 bases sitting between them. The sample comes from a study of blood T cell repertoires in COVID-19. The study drew participants aged roughly 18 to 95 years from around 24 US areas. In assigning cohorts, the study relied on participant-reported clinical history. Generated by immunoSEQ multiplex PCR, the TCRdb table keeps only in-frame clones and is missing some. This sample has around 190,000 clones, with around 82% found just once.

Sequencing was carried out using PBMCs or T cells enriched from blood (not recorded which). The TCR comes from a woman aged 45-59 years with acute COVID-19. The rearrangement joins TRBV6-4 to TRBJ1-5, with a tentative D call TRBD1 (6 bases). CDR3 sequence reads: CAPGGRARQPQHF. For the CDR3, the DNA is TGTGCCCCTGGGGGCAGGGCCAGGCAGCCCCAGCATTTT.